The following is a TCR beta chain sequence with its context. Its antigen is as yet unknown. The V gene lost 4 bases and the J gene lost 4 bases, with 18 bases spanning the gap. The length of the CDR3 is 16 residues. Germline assignment: CDR1 SGHRS and CDR2 YFSETQ. Assay: immunoSEQ multiplex PCR; the TCRdb copy retains only in-frame clones and omits some. The sample contains over 35,000 clones, around 89% of which appear only once. This record belongs to a study of OX40 agonist ivuxolimab in advanced cancers. Background on the study: Patients received the agonistic anti-OX40 (CD134) antibody ivuxolimab. Allowance was made for prior anti-PD-1, anti-PD-L1 or anti-CTLA-4 therapy, and about 37% had some.

Overall study results and limits: At 0.1 to 3.0 mg/kg and by week 6, CD4+ and CD8+ T cells in the blood had expanded clonally.

Sequencing used CD4+ or CD8+ T cells sorted from blood, obtained in a trial of the OX40 agonist ivuxolimab. The rearrangement links TRBV5-1 to TRBJ1-3; possibly TRBD1 for D (6 bases). This TCR was sampled from an adult with an advanced solid tumor such as melanoma, head and neck, liver or kidney cancer. Here the CDR3 reads CASSGQPGRSGNTIYF. The CDR3 bases are TGCGCCAGCAGCGGACAGCCGGGACGCTCAGGAAACACCATATATTTT.